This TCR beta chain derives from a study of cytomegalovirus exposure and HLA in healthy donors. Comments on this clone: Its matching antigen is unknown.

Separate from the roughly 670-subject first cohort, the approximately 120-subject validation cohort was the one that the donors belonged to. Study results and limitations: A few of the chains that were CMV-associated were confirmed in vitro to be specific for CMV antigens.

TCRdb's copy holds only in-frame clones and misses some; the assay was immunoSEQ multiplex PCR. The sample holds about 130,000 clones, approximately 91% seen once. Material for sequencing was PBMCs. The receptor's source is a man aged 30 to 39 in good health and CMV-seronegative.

Here the CDR3 DNA reads TGTGCCTGGAGGGACAGTTCGAACACTGAAGCTTTCTTT. Encoded protein: CAWRDSSNTEAFF. The chain links TRBV30 to TRBJ1-1; D perhaps matches TRBD1 (6 bases). This CDR3 is built from 13 residues. Germline loops: CDR1 GTSNPN, CDR2 SVGIG (reference sequence). Trimming took 3 bases from V and 1 from J, leaving 9 bases between them. Complete variable domain (other parts from reference TRBV30 and TRBJ1-1): SQTIHQWPATLVQPVGSPLSLECTVEGTSNPNLYWYRQAAGRGLQLLFYSVGIGQISSEVPQNLSASRPQDRQFILSSKKLLLSDSGFYLCAWRDSSNTEAFFGQGTRLTVV.